The rows below give T cell receptor beta chains drawn from one sample of a study of regulatory T cells in long-lasting Graves disease. In TCRdb, the multiplex PCR reads were re-called with MiXCR into one record per CDR3 protein. This sample has 300,000 to 500,000 distinct CDR3 sequences, with roughly 20% found just once. The sample consisted of peripheral blood mononuclear cells (PBMCs), taken when the disease was refractory, from a patient treated with antithyroid drugs. All receptors derive from a female donor with Graves disease. The CDR3 runs from the conserved cysteine through the conserved F or W. The D gene is left open where the match is weak. Size is omitted from some rows. Given values are once, few, many or a class for expanded clones.

TRBJ2-4 TRBD2 NA TRBV29-1 TGCAGCGCTAAAACGGGGACTAGCGGGATAGCCAAAAACATTCAGTACTTC CSAKTGTSGIAKNIQYF
TRBJ1-1 NA NA TRBV27 TGTGCCAGCAGTTTATTTATGGGTACTGAAGCTTTCTTT CASSLFMGTEAFF
TRBJ2-1 TRBD1 few TRBV10-3 TGTGCCATCAGTGTGGACAGGGGGGCCAATGAGCAGTTCTTC CAISVDRGANEQFF
TRBJ2-6 NA few TRBV6-1 TGTGCCAGCAGCAGCCTGAGGGACTCTGGGGCCAACGTCCTGACTTTC CASSSLRDSGANVLTF
TRBJ1-4 NA many TRBV6-1 TGTGCCAGCAGGACCGACAGTCTGCGAGAAAAACTGTTTTTT CASRTDSLREKLFF
TRBJ1-2 NA many TRBV12-3/TRBV12-4 TGTGCCAGCAGTTTATCCGGGCAGAGCTTCTATGGCTACACCTTC CASSLSGQSFYGYTF
TRBJ2-7 TRBD1 NA TRBV25-1 TGTGCCAGCGGAGACAGGGCGAGCGTGTACGAGCAGTACTTC CASGDRASVYEQYF
TRBJ1-2 NA few TRBV4-2 TGTGCCAGCAGCCACCTCACTCGGGATGGCTACACCTTC CASSHLTRDGYTF
TRBJ2-7 TRBD2 NA TRBV6-1 TGTGCCAGCAGATCTAGCGGTTTTCCTACAGGAAAGCAGTACTTC CASRSSGFPTGKQYF
TRBJ1-2 NA NA TRBV29-1 TGCAGCGTTCCGCGGGGGGGGAACTATGGCTACACCTTC CSVPRGGNYGYTF
TRBJ2-2 TRBD2 NA TRBV6-2/TRBV6-3 TGTGCCAGCAGTTACTCTTTAGCGGGGACCAGAAACACCGGGGAGCTGTTTTTT CASSYSLAGTRNTGELFF
TRBJ1-1 TRBD1 NA TRBV19 TGTGCCAGTAGTATGGTTCAGGGGGTACTTGCTTTCTTT CASSMVQGVLAFF
TRBJ1-2 NA NA TRBV4-2 TGTGCCAGCAGCCAAGAGAGGAGTAACTATGGCTACACCTTC CASSQERSNYGYTF
TRBJ2-7 TRBD2 NA TRBV19 TGTGCCAGTGGGTTACCGGGAGGGAATGGCGAGCAGTACTTC CASGLPGGNGEQYF
TRBJ1-1 NA many TRBV2 TGTGCCAGCAGTTGGGACACTGAAGCTTTCTTT CASSWDTEAFF
TRBJ2-7 NA few TRBV10-1 TGCGCCAGCAGGGGGGGCGGGAAAGGCAACGAGCAGTACTTC CASRGGGKGNEQYF
TRBJ1-5 NA many TRBV12-3/TRBV12-4 TGTGCCAGCAGTTTAGCCATGGGGCGGCAGGTATCATCGGGGAATCAGCCCCAGCATTTT CASSLAMGRQVSSGNQPQHF
TRBJ1-4 NA many TRBV10-2 TGCGCCAGCAGTGAGGGAGGGACACGGGAAAAACTGTTTTTT CASSEGGTREKLFF
TRBJ2-7 TRBD2 few TRBV29-1 TGCAGCGCCGGGGGGGTGGGGAGCACCTACGAGCAGTACTTC CSAGGVGSTYEQYF
TRBJ2-3 NA few TRBV11-2 TGTGCCAGCAGCTTAGCGGGAGTGGTAGATACGCAGTATTTT CASSLAGVVDTQYF
TRBJ1-3 TRBD1 NA TRBV12-3/TRBV12-4 TGTGCCAGCAGCCGACCGGGACAGGGTGCTAACACCATATATTTT CASSRPGQGANTIYF
TRBJ1-3 NA many TRBV28 TGTGCCAGCAGTTCCCCAACCAGGGAAATTAGAGCTGGAAACACCATATATTTT CASSSPTREIRAGNTIYF
TRBJ1-2 TRBD1 NA TRBV6-5 TGTGCCAGCAGTTACATTGGTGAACAGGGGGGCTACACCTTC CASSYIGEQGGYTF
TRBJ1-2 TRBD1 many TRBV12-3/TRBV12-4 TGTGCCAGCACCGATTCCGACAGGGGGCCCGTGCATGGCTACACCTTC CASTDSDRGPVHGYTF
TRBJ2-5 NA NA TRBV29-1 TGCAGCGTCCTCAAAGAGACCCAGTACTTC CSVLKETQYF
TRBJ2-3 TRBD1 NA TRBV6-2/TRBV6-3 TGTGCCAGCAGCAGTTACGGGACAGGAACCCTTAGCGGCACAGATACGCAGTATTTT CASSSYGTGTLSGTDTQYF
TRBJ2-5 NA NA TRBV19 TGTGCCAGTAGTAAGACAGAGACCCAGTACTTC CASSKTETQYF
TRBJ2-7 NA few TRBV20-1 TGCAGTGCTAGAGATTTGAAAGGCTACGAGCAGTACTTC CSARDLKGYEQYF
TRBJ1-1 NA NA TRBV13 TGTGCCAGCAGCTCCACAGAGAGCACTGAAGCTTTCTTT CASSSTESTEAFF
TRBJ2-7 NA many TRBV28 TGTGCCAGCAGCGGAGGGCCAGGGTCGTCCTACGAGCAGTACTTC CASSGGPGSSYEQYF
TRBJ2-7 NA NA TRBV19 TGTGCCAGTAGTATTCTTGGAGCATACGAGCAGTACTTC CASSILGAYEQYF
TRBJ2-7 TRBD1 few TRBV5-8 TGTGCCAGCAGTCCCACTCTGACAGGGGGGTCCTACGAGCAGTACTTC CASSPTLTGGSYEQYF
TRBJ2-7 TRBD2 few TRBV20-1 TGCAGTGCTAGGGGGACTAGCGGGAGCTACGAGCAGTACTTC CSARGTSGSYEQYF
TRBJ2-1 NA few TRBV12-3/TRBV12-4 TGTGCCAGTTGCAAGGTCAGTGGTGAGCAGTTCTTC CASCKVSGEQFF
TRBJ1-5 TRBD1 few TRBV7-9 TGTGCCAGCAGTGTAACCGGGACAGGGAATAGCAATCAGCCCCAGCATTTT CASSVTGTGNSNQPQHF
TRBJ1-1 NA NA TRBV30 TGTGCCTGGAGTGCCGGCTCGGGACCGAACACTGAAGCTTTCTTT CAWSAGSGPNTEAFF
TRBJ2-7 NA NA TRBV7-2 TGTGCCAGCAGCTTAGGTGCTAGCTTTGGGGAGCAGTACTTC CASSLGASFGEQYF
TRBJ2-2 TRBD2 NA TRBV5-1 TGCGCCAGCGGTATGCTAGCGGGATCGAACACCGGGGAGCTGTTTTTT CASGMLAGSNTGELFF
TRBJ2-7 TRBD2 many TRBV29-1 TGCAGCGTTGACGGGACTAGCGGGAGAGGGGCCTACGAGCAGTACTTC CSVDGTSGRGAYEQYF
TRBJ2-7 NA NA TRBV7-2 TGTGCCAGCAGCTCAAACCATGGGGGCATATACGAGCAGTACTTC CASSSNHGGIYEQYF
TRBJ2-5 NA many TRBV29-1 TGCAGCGTTCTGACCGGGGAGACCCAGTACTTC CSVLTGETQYF